What follows is one TCR beta chain and its context. The data were taken from a study of blood T cell repertoires in COVID-19. Across the study: The study drew acute and convalescent COVID-19 samples from the United States, Italy and Spain.

Original methodology: Nucleated cell counts were estimated from reference gene primer amplification. Generated by immunoSEQ multiplex PCR, the TCRdb table keeps only in-frame clones and is missing some. The D gene and trimming were derived from the DNA, and the V and J assignments and clone size from that table. Found here are fewer than 120,000 clones, just over 75% of them singletons; the top ten hold approximately 3.9%. This clonotype was sampled from a woman of 80 years or more with acute or convalescent COVID-19. Sequencing was done on a sample of peripheral blood.

The DNA of the CDR3 is TGTGCCAGCAGTTTAGGTAGGGGAGATACGCAGTATTTT. Its protein product is CASSLGRGDTQYF. The chain recombines TRBV28 with TRBJ2-3; tentatively, D is TRBD1 (5 bases). The CDR3 sequence is 13 residues long. The V end was cut by 2 bases, the J end by 5 bases, with 8 bases between. Per germline, CDR1 MDHEN and CDR2 SYDVKM.